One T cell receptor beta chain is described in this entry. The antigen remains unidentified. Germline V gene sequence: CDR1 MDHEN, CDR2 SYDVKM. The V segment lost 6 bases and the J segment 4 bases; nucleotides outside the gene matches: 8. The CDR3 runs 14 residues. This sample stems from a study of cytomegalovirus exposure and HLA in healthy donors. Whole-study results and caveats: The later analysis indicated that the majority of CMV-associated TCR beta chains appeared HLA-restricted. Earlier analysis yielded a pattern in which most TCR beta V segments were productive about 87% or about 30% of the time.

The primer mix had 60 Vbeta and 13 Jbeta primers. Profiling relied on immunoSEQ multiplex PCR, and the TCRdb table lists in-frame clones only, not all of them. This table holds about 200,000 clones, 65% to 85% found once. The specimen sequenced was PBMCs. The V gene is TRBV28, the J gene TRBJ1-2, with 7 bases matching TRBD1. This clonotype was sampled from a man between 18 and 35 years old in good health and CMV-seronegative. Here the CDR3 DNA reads TGTGCCAGCAGCCCCCTGAGGGGGCTCTATGGCTACACCTTC. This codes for CASSPLRGLYGYTF.